Listed below are T cell receptor beta chains from one sample, sequenced in a study of technical replicates of blood from a few donors. TCRdb's copy holds only in-frame clones and misses some; the assay was immunoSEQ multiplex PCR. Of tens of thousands of clones listed, about 98% were seen once; the top ten hold approximately 0.14%. Sequenced material: T cells isolated from PBMCs. These receptors were taken from a human donor in good health. Both conserved end residues are part of each CDR3. The D gene is left open where the match is weak. Expanded clones are given a class, and other clones once, few, many or no size at all.

clone_size,j_call,d_call,v_call,cdr3_nt,cdr3_aa
-,TRBJ2-1,TRBD1,TRBV14,TGTGCCAGCAGCCTCAGACAGGGGTCGGCCAATGAGCAGTTCTTC,CASSLRQGSANEQFF
-,TRBJ2-7,-,TRBV6-1,TGTGCCAGCAAAGGGGGAATTGCGAGCTACGAGCAGTACTTC,CASKGGIASYEQYF
-,TRBJ2-3,-,TRBV6-4,TGTGCCAGCTCCCGGACCCCCAGGGATCAAGATACGCAGTATTTT,CASSRTPRDQDTQYF
-,TRBJ2-1,TRBD2,TRBV2,TGTGCCAGCGGGGCGGGGGGACTCAATGAGCAGTTCTTC,CASGAGGLNEQFF
-,TRBJ1-2,-,TRBV4-1,TGCGCCAGCAGCCAAGTCGGAGAAAGGTTAAACAATGGCTACACCTTC,CASSQVGERLNNGYTF
once,TRBJ2-7,TRBD1,TRBV27,TGTGCCAGCAGCCTAGAGGGACAGGGGTTCTACGAGCAGTACTTC,CASSLEGQGFYEQYF
-,TRBJ2-7,TRBD2,TRBV5-1,TGCGCCAGCAGCATGGGACTAGCGGGGGCCGACTACGAGCAGTACTTC,CASSMGLAGADYEQYF
-,TRBJ1-4,-,TRBV27,TGTGCCAGCAGTTTATATGGCCCACCGAATGAAAAACTGTTTTTT,CASSLYGPPNEKLFF
-,TRBJ2-5,-,TRBV11-3,TGTGCCAGCCAGCCCCGGGGAGAGACCCAGTACTTC,CASQPRGETQYF
-,TRBJ2-5,TRBD1,TRBV4-2,TGTGCCAGCAGCCAACCCGACAGGGTGGGCCAAGAGACCCAGTACTTC,CASSQPDRVGQETQYF
-,TRBJ1-5,TRBD1,TRBV6-4,TGTGCCAACGAGGACAGGGACAATCAGCCCCAGCATTTT,CANEDRDNQPQHF
once,TRBJ2-5,TRBD2,TRBV4-1,TGCGCCAGCAGCCAAAGAGAGGCTAGCGGTGAGACCCAGTACTTC,CASSQREASGETQYF
-,TRBJ1-2,TRBD1,TRBV13,TGTGCCAGCGGGACAGGGGGGTTCTATGGCTACACCTTC,CASGTGGFYGYTF
-,TRBJ1-5,-,TRBV6-6,TGTGCCAGCAGTCCCCTCGGGGGGAATCAGCCCCAGCATTTT,CASSPLGGNQPQHF
-,TRBJ2-7,-,TRBV28,TGTGCCAGCAGTTTTATCGGTATCTACGAGCAGTACTTC,CASSFIGIYEQYF
-,TRBJ1-2,TRBD1,TRBV25-1,TGTGCCAGCAGCTACCGGACAGGTGGCGGCTACACCTTC,CASSYRTGGGYTF
few,TRBJ1-1,TRBD1,TRBV19,TGTGCCAGTACCCTCCCTGGGAAGGGGGCTGTCACTGAAGCTTTCTTT,CASTLPGKGAVTEAFF
-,TRBJ1-5,-,TRBV2,TGTGCCAGCAGAGGAGGGATTCCCCATCAGCCCCAGCATTTT,CASRGGIPHQPQHF
-,TRBJ1-2,-,TRBV6-5,TGTGCCAGCAGTTACGATACAGCATTCTATGGCTACACCTTC,CASSYDTAFYGYTF
-,TRBJ2-7,-,TRBV10-3,TGTGCCATCAGTGTAGGAGCAGGGCCCTACGAGCAGTACTTC,CAISVGAGPYEQYF